The 6 T cell receptor beta chains below were found in one sample sequenced in a study of T cell repertoires in cytomegalovirus infection (dated by TCRdb to the late 2010s). Sequencing was performed on an Illumina HiSeq 1500. TCRdb trimmed public reads at Q25 via fastp, called clones via MiXCR and kept in-frame beta chains. Every CDR3 protein is listed once, alongside the most common genes and DNA of its rows. This sample lists about 360,000 distinct CDR3 sequences; 18% were detected once. 8.5% to 10% of the sample rests with the top ten. Sequenced sample: PBMCs. These receptors came from a human donor in good health (CMV status not recorded). Some clones in this sample may be carry-over from other donors' samples.

The V gene is TRBV5-4, the J gene TRBJ1-2, with TRBD1 identical over 8 bases. The CDR3 consists of 15 residues. After removal of 0 bases from V and 7 bases from J, the junction contained 8 bases not matched to a gene. Germline V gene lookup returns CDR1 SGHNT and CDR2 YYREEE (reference sequence). The DNA of the CDR3 is TGTGCCAGCAGCTTGGGTCCAGGGGGCGCTTCTGGCTACACCTTC. It yields the protein CASSLGPGGASGYTF. The entire variable domain, with the rest obtained from reference TRBV5-4 and TRBJ1-2, is as follows: ETGVTQSPTHLIKTRGQQVTLRCSSQSGHNTVSWYQQALGQGPQFIFQYYREEENGRGNFPPRFSGLQFPNYSSELNVNALELDDSALYLCASSLGPGGASGYTFGSGTRLTVV.

In DNA, the CDR3 is TGTGCCAGTAGTGAGGGTTTTGCCCAAGAGACCCAGTACTTC. Amino acids: CASSEGFAQETQYF. The V gene is TRBV19, the J gene TRBJ2-5; D perhaps matches TRBD2 (5 bases). The ends were cut back, 5 bases at V and 1 base at J, with 11 bases in the middle. This CDR3 is built from 14 residues. Germline values: CDR1 LNHDA, CDR2 SQIVND (reference sequence).

This clonotype was counted a few times. This rearrangement joins TRBV11-2 to TRBJ1-1; D not certain. This CDR3 spans 14 amino acids. Germline loops: CDR1 SGHAT, CDR2 FQNNGV. Trimming pared 3 bases from V and 2 bases from J, leaving 10 bases between. CDR3 sequence (DNA): TGTGCCAGCAGCTTGACGGCCGAAAACACTGAAGCTTTCTTT. This gives the protein CASSLTAENTEAFF. The full variable domain, in which reference TRBV11-2 and TRBJ1-1 provide the parts outside the CDR3, is EAGVAQSPRYKIIEKRQSVAFWCNPISGHATLYWYQQILGQGPKLLIQFQNNGVVDDSQLPKDRFSAERLKGVDSTLKIQPAKLEDSAVYLCASSLTAENTEAFFGQGTRLTVV.

This clonotype came up many times. J is TRBJ2-7 and V is TRBV7-8; D gene unclear. Looked up from germline, CDR1 is SGHVS and CDR2 is FQNEAQ. V lost 0 bases, J lost 3 bases, and 9 bases lay in between. The CDR3 runs 14 residues. The DNA of the CDR3 is TGTGCCAGCAGCTTAGCGAGGTCGGACTACGAGCAGTACTTC. Translated: CASSLARSDYEQYF.

For this clonotype: A clone one base away is much larger, so this may be a read error. Lacking the conserved final phenylalanine or tryptophan, this CDR3 likely reflects a read error. The V call is TRBV5-5, the J call TRBJ1-5; D may be TRBD1 (5 bases). V lost 4 bases, J lost 3 bases, and 11 bases lay in between. CDR3 length: 14 residues. Germline CDR1 reads SGHKS; CDR2 reads YYEKEE (reference sequence). CDR3 sequence: CASSPPGLNQPQHC. Here the CDR3 DNA reads TGTGCCAGCAGCCCCCCGGGACTCAATCAGCCCCAGCATTGT.

The genes are TRBV12-3 or TRBV12-4 and TRBJ2-3; no clear D gene. The CDR3 has 13 amino acids. Trimming removed 1 base at V and 2 bases at J, with 4 bases between. The CDR3 region has the DNA TGTGCCAGCAGTTTAGAAATCACAGATACGCAGTATTTT. Protein product: CASSLEITDTQYF.